One and the same sample provided the 9 T cell receptor beta chains below, sequenced in a study of T cell changes during pregnancy in multiple sclerosis. Profiling relied on immunoSEQ multiplex PCR, and the TCRdb table lists in-frame clones only, not all of them. The profile shows about 53,000 clones, 85% to 95% of them singletons. The sample was CD4+ T cells from peripheral blood mononuclear cells, taken in the third trimester of pregnancy. The receptors originated from a female donor with multiple sclerosis, enrolled in a pregnancy study.

This chain joins TRBV6-6 and TRBJ1-2; D not certain. V gave up 0 bases and J gave up 4 bases, with 3 bases separating them. CDR3 length equals 12 residues. The germline V gene has CDR1 MNHNY and CDR2 SVGAGI (reference sequence). DNA of the CDR3: TGTGCCAGCAGTTACTCTCTCTATGGCTACACCTTC. Encoded protein: CASSYSLYGYTF.

The chain links TRBV18 to TRBJ1-2; tentative D call: TRBD1 (6 bases). Trimming took off 5 bases at V and 8 bases at J, with 15 bases between the two ends. The germline V gene encodes CDR1 KGHSH and CDR2 LQKENI. This CDR3 is built from 13 residues. CDR3 region: CASSSRGGEGYTF. The DNA of the CDR3 is TGTGCCAGCTCATCAAGGGGGGGTGAAGGCTACACCTTC.

This chain joins TRBV6-1 and TRBJ1-1, with 7 bases lining up with TRBD1. The CDR3 runs to 16 residues. Germline CDR1 reads MNHNS; CDR2 reads SASEGT. V was pared by 4 bases and J by 0 bases, with 8 bases of the junction left unmatched. Here the CDR3 DNA reads TGTGCCAGCAGTGCTCTAGGGGGCTCTATGAACACTGAAGCTTTCTTT. This codes for CASSALGGSMNTEAFF.

The chain combines TRBV5-1 with TRBJ1-1; perhaps TRBD1 as D (6 bases). The CDR3 is 17 amino acids. Germline V gene data show CDR1 as SGHRS and CDR2 as YFSETQ. The germline V and J ends were trimmed by 0 bases and 2 bases, with 17 bases remaining between them. CDR3 in amino acids: CASSLGEATGRNTEAFF. CDR3 coding DNA: TGCGCCAGCAGCTTGGGAGAGGCGACAGGAAGAAACACTGAAGCTTTCTTT.

V usage is TRBV9 and J usage is TRBJ2-3; 12 bases align to TRBD2. With 2 bases clipped from V and 4 bases from J, the junction kept 8 bases outside the gene matches. This CDR3 spans 17 amino acids. Germline CDR1 and CDR2: SGDLS and YYNGEE. This chain's CDR3 is CASSVSLAGGHADTQYF. The CDR3 coding sequence is TGTGCCAGCAGCGTGAGCCTAGCGGGGGGGCACGCAGATACGCAGTATTTT.

This rearrangement joins TRBV7-9 to TRBJ2-7, with 10 bases identical to TRBD1. V gave up 5 bases and J gave up 3 bases; unmatched junction bases: 4. CDR3 length: 14 residues. Germline lookup yields CDR1 SEHNR and CDR2 FQNEAQ (reference sequence). The CDR3 DNA reads as TGTGCCAGCAGCGCCGACAGGGGGCACTACGAGCAGTACTTC. Its protein is CASSADRGHYEQYF.

The chain uses TRBV19 and TRBJ2-7; TRBD1 matches at 10 bases. This CDR3 is built from 16 residues. Germline CDR1 is LNHDA and CDR2 is SQIVND (reference sequence). Unmatched junction bases numbered 12, after V lost 7 bases and J lost 3 bases. This chain's CDR3 is CASNSRGDRGDYEQYF. The DNA for the CDR3 is TGTGCCAGTAACAGCCGAGGGGACAGGGGTGACTACGAGCAGTACTTC. Full variable domain (remainder filled in from reference TRBV19 and TRBJ2-7): DGGITQSPKYLFRKEGQNVTLSCEQNLNHDAMYWYRQDPGQGLRLIYYSQIVNDFQKGDIAEGYSVSREKKESFPLTVTSAQKNPTAFYLCASNSRGDRGDYEQYFGPGTRLTVT.

In DNA form, the CDR3 reads TGTGCCAGCACCGGGGGACTAGCTTTTAGCTCCTACAATGAGCAGTTCTTC. Protein sequence: CASTGGLAFSSYNEQFF. The chain uses TRBV5-4 and TRBJ2-1; 9 nucleotides align to TRBD2. J gave up 0 bases and V 6 bases, and 10 bases lay outside the gene matches. Looked up from germline, CDR1 is SGHNT and CDR2 is YYREEE (reference sequence). This CDR3 spans 17 amino acids.

DNA of the CDR3: TGTGCCAGCAGCTGGGGGACAGGGTGGGATCAGCCCCAGCATTTT. This translates into CASSWGTGWDQPQHF. This chain links TRBV5-5 with TRBJ1-5; 9 bases are shared with TRBD1. Losses at the gene ends were 3 bases for V and 5 bases for J; bases not matched to a gene: 6. CDR3 size: 15 residues. Germline V lookup: CDR1 SGHKS, CDR2 YYEKEE (reference sequence). Using reference TRBV5-5 and TRBJ1-5 for the parts outside the CDR3, the full variable domain is DAGVTQSPTHLIKTRGQQVTLRCSPISGHKSVSWYQQVLGQGPQFIFQYYEKEERGRGNFPDRFSARQFPNYSSELNVNALLLGDSALYLCASSWGTGWDQPQHFGDGTRLSIL.